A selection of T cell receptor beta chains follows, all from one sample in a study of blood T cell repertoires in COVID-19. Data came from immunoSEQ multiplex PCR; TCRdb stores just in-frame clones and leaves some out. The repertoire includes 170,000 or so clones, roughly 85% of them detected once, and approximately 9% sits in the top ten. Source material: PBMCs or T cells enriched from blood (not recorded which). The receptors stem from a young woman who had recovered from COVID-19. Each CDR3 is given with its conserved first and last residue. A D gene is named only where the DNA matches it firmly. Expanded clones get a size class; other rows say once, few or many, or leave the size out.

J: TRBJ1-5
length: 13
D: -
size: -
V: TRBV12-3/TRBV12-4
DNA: TGTGCCAGCACCTCGGGGGGTGGTCAGCCCCAGCATTTT
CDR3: CASTSGGGQPQHF

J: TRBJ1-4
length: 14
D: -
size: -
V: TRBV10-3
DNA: TGTGCCATCAGTGAGTCACGAGCTAATGAAAAACTGTTTTTT
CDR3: CAISESRANEKLFF

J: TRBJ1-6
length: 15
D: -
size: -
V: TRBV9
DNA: TGTGCCAGCAGCGTAGGGACGGGATATAATTCACCCCTCCACTTT
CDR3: CASSVGTGYNSPLHF

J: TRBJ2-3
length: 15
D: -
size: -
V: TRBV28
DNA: TGTGCCAGCAGCCAGGACAGACTTTTCACAGATACGCAGTATTTT
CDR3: CASSQDRLFTDTQYF

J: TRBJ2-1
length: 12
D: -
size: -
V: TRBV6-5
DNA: TGCGGGTCGGTAGCGGCTCTAAATGAGCAGTTCTTC
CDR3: CGSVAALNEQFF

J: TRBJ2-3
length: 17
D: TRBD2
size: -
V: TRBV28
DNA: TGTGCCAGCAGTTTTCACCCTCCGGGACTAGCAGTAGATACGCAGTATTTT
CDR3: CASSFHPPGLAVDTQYF

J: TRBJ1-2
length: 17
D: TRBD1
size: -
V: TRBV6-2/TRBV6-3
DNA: TGTGCCAGCAGTACCCAGACCGGGACAGTAAACTACTATGGCTACACCTTC
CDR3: CASSTQTGTVNYYGYTF

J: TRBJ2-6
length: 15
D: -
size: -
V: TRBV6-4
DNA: TGTGCCAGCAGTGAGGGGGGGCTTGGGGCCAACGTCCTGACTTTC
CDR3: CASSEGGLGANVLTF

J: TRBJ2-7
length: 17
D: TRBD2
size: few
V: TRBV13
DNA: TGTGCCAGCAGCCCACGGGGGGGCGGCGGGAGTGTCCACGAGCAGTACTTC
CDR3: CASSPRGGGGSVHEQYF

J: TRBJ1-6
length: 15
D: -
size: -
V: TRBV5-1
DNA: TGCGCCAGCAGCCAGACAGGCTCCTATAATTCACCCCTCCACTTT
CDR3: CASSQTGSYNSPLHF

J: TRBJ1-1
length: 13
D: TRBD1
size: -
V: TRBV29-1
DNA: TGCAGCGTTGTAGGACAGGCTAACACTGAAGCTTTCTTT
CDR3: CSVVGQANTEAFF

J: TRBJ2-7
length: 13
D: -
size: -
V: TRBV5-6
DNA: TGTGCCAGCAGCTTGCCCCCCACCTACGAGCAGTACTTC
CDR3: CASSLPPTYEQYF

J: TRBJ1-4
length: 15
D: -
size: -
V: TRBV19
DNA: TGTGCCAGTAGTCAACCGGGACATTCTCGTGAAAAACTGTTTTTT
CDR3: CASSQPGHSREKLFF

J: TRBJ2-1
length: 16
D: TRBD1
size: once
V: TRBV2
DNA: TGTGCCAGCAGGGACAGGGGAACGATGGCCTACAATGAGCAGTTCTTC
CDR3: CASRDRGTMAYNEQFF

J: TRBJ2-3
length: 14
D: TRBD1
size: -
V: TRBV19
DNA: TGTGCCAGTAGTGACAGGGCCCCCACAGATACGCAGTATTTT
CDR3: CASSDRAPTDTQYF

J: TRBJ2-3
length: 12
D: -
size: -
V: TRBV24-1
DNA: TGTGCCACCAGTGATTACAGTCGTGCGCAGTATTTT
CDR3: CATSDYSRAQYF

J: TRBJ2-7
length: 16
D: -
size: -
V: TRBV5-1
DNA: TGCGCCAGCAGCCCGAAGGTACCGGCGGCGTCCTACGAGCAGTACTTC
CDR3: CASSPKVPAASYEQYF

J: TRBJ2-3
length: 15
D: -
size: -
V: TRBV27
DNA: TGTGCCAGCAGTGATCACCGGGGGACCACAGATACGCAGTATTTT
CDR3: CASSDHRGTTDTQYF

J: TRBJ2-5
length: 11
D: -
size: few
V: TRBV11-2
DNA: TGTGCCAGCAGCACCGCAGGGGCCCAGTACTTC
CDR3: CASSTAGAQYF

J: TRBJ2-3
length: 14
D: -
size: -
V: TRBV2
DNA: TGTGCCAGCAGTTGGGACACAGAAACAGATACGCAGTATTTT
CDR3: CASSWDTETDTQYF

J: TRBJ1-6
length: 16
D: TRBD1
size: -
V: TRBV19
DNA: TGTGCCAGTAGTAACCGTTGGGACAGTATATCTTCACCCCTCCACTTT
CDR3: CASSNRWDSISSPLHF

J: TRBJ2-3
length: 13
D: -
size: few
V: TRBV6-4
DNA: TGTGCCAGCAGTGAAGGGGACACAGATACGCAGTATTTT
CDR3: CASSEGDTDTQYF

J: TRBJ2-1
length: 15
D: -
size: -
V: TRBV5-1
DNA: TGCGCCAGCCAGGAACGCGGGGGCTCTTACAATGAGCAGTTCTTC
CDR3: CASQERGGSYNEQFF

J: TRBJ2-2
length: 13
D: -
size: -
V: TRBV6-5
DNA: TGTGCCAGCAGTTTTACATTGTCCGGGGAGCTGTTTTTT
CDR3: CASSFTLSGELFF

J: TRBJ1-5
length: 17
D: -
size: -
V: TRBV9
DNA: TGTGCCAGCAGCGCTGGGGGGGCCGCATCCCTGAGTCAGCCCCAGCATTTT
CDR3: CASSAGGAASLSQPQHF

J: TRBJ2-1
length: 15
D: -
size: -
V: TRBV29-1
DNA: TGCAGCGCGGGGCCAATGGACAGACCGGTGCATGAGCAGTTCTTC
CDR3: CSAGPMDRPVHEQFF

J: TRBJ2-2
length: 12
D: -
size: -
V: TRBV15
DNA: TGTGCCACCAGCCGCCGGACCGGGGAGCTGTTTTTT
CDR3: CATSRRTGELFF

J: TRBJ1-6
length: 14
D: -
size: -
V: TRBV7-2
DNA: TGTGCCAGCAGCCAGACCAGGGTTAATTCACCCCTCCACTTT
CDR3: CASSQTRVNSPLHF

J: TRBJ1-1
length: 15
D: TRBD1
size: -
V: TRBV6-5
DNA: TGTGCCAGCAGCCCCGGGACAGGGCCGGGCACTGAAGCTTTCTTT
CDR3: CASSPGTGPGTEAFF

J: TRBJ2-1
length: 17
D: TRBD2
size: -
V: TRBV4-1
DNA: TGCGCCAGCAGCCCGAAAGCCCTAGCGGGGGTTTACAATGAGCAGTTCTTC
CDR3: CASSPKALAGVYNEQFF

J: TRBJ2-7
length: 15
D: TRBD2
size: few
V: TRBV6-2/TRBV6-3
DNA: TGTGCCAGCAGTCGTATAGCGGGAGGGGACTACGAGCAGTACTTC
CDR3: CASSRIAGGDYEQYF

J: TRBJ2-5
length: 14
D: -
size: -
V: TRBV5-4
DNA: TGTGCCAGCAGCTTGAATGTGGGGCAGGAGACCCAGTACTTC
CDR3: CASSLNVGQETQYF

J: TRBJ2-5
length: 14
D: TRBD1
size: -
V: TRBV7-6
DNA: TGTGCCAGCACCCCGAACAGGGGCCAAGAGACCCAGTACTTC
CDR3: CASTPNRGQETQYF

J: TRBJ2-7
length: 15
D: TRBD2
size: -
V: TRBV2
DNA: TGTGCCAGCAGAGCCACTAGCGGGGGCTTCTACGAGCAGTACTTC
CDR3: CASRATSGGFYEQYF

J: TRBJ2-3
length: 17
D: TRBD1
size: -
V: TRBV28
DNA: TGTGCCAGCAGTTTACCGGACAGGGAAGTCCCCACAGATACGCAGTATTTT
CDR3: CASSLPDREVPTDTQYF

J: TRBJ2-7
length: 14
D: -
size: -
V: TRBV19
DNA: TGTGCCAGTAGGCGGGACCCCGGCTCCTACGAGCAGTACTTC
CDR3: CASRRDPGSYEQYF

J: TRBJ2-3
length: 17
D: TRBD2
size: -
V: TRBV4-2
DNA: TGTGCCAGCAGCCAAGATTCCCAGCGGGGGGGGACAGATACGCAGTATTTT
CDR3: CASSQDSQRGGTDTQYF

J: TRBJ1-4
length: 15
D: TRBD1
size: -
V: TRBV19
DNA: TGTGCCAGTAACCGACAACAGGGGGCAGGGGAAAAACTGTTTTTT
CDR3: CASNRQQGAGEKLFF

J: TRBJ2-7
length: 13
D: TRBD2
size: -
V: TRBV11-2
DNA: TGTGCCAGCAGCTTAGGGGGGACTAGCGAGCAGTACTTC
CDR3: CASSLGGTSEQYF

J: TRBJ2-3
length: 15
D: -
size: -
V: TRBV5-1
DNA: TGCGCCAGCAGCCCCTGGCGGGCCAGCACAGATACGCAGTATTTT
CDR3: CASSPWRASTDTQYF